The 17 T cell receptor beta chains below come from one sample, sequenced in a study of blood T cells in healthy people across ages. The authors ran a second PCR of about 7 to 12 cycles using a sample-barcoded 5' primer and a J-beta primer mix. TCRdb re-derived calls from the 5' RACE reads in MiXCR, one entry per CDR3 protein. The sample comprises approximately 850,000 distinct CDR3 sequences, roughly 44% of which are singletons, and roughly 19% rests with the top ten. Input material: blood. The receptors were gathered from a man in his fifties or sixties in good health.

The CDR3 DNA reads as TGCAGTGCTAGATGGCAGACCTCCTACGAGCAGTACTTC. It is translated as CSARWQTSYEQYF. This sequence joins TRBV20-1 and TRBJ2-7; no definite D call. The CDR3 is made up of 13 amino acids. CDR1 DFQATT and CDR2 SNEGSKA come from the germline V gene (reference sequence). The germline V and J ends were trimmed by 2 bases and 0 bases, with 8 bases remaining between them.

This clonotype was picked up a small number of times. This chain uses TRBV30 with TRBJ2-5; unclear D gene. V was trimmed by 2 bases and J by 5 bases, leaving 15 bases between them. Germline CDR1 is GTSNPN and CDR2 is SVGIG (reference sequence). This CDR3 has 14 residues. The CDR3 loop is CAWSPTPVGETQYF. In DNA, the CDR3 is TGTGCCTGGAGTCCAACCCCTGTTGGCGAGACCCAGTACTTC.

The chain combines TRBV5-1 with TRBJ1-6, with 7 bases identical to TRBD1. V shed 4 bases and J 7 bases; nucleotides not matched to a gene: 14. The germline gives CDR1 SGHRS, CDR2 YFSETQ. The CDR3 extends over 17 amino acids. The CDR3: CASSRSVRAGGNSPLHF. In DNA, the CDR3 is TGCGCCAGCAGCCGGTCGGTCCGGGCAGGGGGAAATTCACCCCTCCACTTT.

The V call is TRBV12-3 or TRBV12-4, the J call TRBJ2-7, with D perhaps matching TRBD2 (6 bases). V lost 5 bases and J 0 bases, leaving 8 bases between the germline ends. CDR3 length: 13 residues. The CDR3 region is CASSKTSSYEQYF. The DNA for the CDR3 is TGTGCCAGCAGTAAGACTAGCTCCTACGAGCAGTACTTC.

V gene TRBV6-6 combines with J gene TRBJ2-5, with a possible D match to TRBD2 (5 bases). The CDR3 has 13 residues. Germline CDR1 reads MNHNY; CDR2 reads SVGAGI (reference sequence). V was trimmed by 7 bases and J by 7 bases, leaving 16 bases between them. CDR3 protein: CASTPGGKGTQYF. Here the CDR3 DNA reads TGTGCCAGCACTCCCGGAGGAAAAGGGACCCAGTACTTC.

The gene calls are TRBV4-3 and TRBJ2-6; a possible D gene is TRBD2 (5 bases). V lost 0 bases, J lost 0 bases, and 9 bases lay in between. Germline loops: CDR1 LGHNA, CDR2 YSLEER. There are 17 residues in the CDR3. CDR3 nucleotide sequence: TGCGCCAGCAGCCAAGAATCGGGGAACTCTGGGGCCAACGTCCTGACTTTC. It yields the protein CASSQESGNSGANVLTF.

This clonotype has just a few counts. The chain carries TRBV5-1 and TRBJ2-1; D remains ambiguous. This CDR3 spans 13 amino acids. V dropped 2 bases and J dropped 3 bases, with 6 bases sitting between them. Looked up from germline, CDR1 is SGHRS and CDR2 is YFSETQ. CDR3 sequence: CASSLDNYNEQFF. The CDR3 DNA sequence: TGCGCCAGCAGCTTAGACAACTACAATGAGCAGTTCTTC.

This clonotype was observed a handful of times. The chain joins TRBV7-9 to TRBJ1-6; 9 bases are a match to TRBD1. Germline V lookup: CDR1 SEHNR, CDR2 FQNEAQ (reference sequence). The CDR3 loop spans 15 amino acids. Germline trimming cut 4 bases from V and 9 bases from J; bases unmatched to any gene: 7. The CDR3 reads CASSSEQGASSPLHF. The CDR3 nucleotides read TGTGCCAGCAGCTCAGAACAGGGGGCGTCTTCACCCCTCCACTTT.

This clonotype was counted once. The chain employs TRBV20-1 and TRBJ2-1, with D uncertain. CDR1 and CDR2 (germline): DFQATT, SNEGSKA (reference sequence). Trimming took off 5 bases at V and 0 bases at J, with 11 bases between the two ends. The CDR3 loop spans 14 amino acids. CDR3 in DNA: TGCAGTGCTCAGACCCCCAGCTCCTACAATGAGCAGTTCTTC. It specifies CSAQTPSSYNEQFF.

This clonotype was seen a few times. The chain links TRBV5-1 to TRBJ2-6, with a weak D call TRBD1 (6 bases). V lost 6 bases to trimming and J lost 0 bases, with 13 bases between them. The V gene's germline CDR1 is SGHRS and CDR2 YFSETQ. There are 16 residues in the CDR3. CDR3 loop: CASNRDKSSGANVLTF. The DNA for the CDR3 is TGCGCCAGCAACCGGGACAAAAGCTCTGGGGCCAACGTCCTGACTTTC.

The V and J genes are TRBV20-1 and TRBJ2-1, with TRBD2 matching over 15 bases. Germline CDR1 DFQATT, CDR2 SNEGSKA (reference sequence). The CDR3 is 16 residues long. V shed 0 bases and J 9 bases; nucleotides not matched to a gene: 6. CDR3 sequence: CSAREGGTSGGIEQFF. CDR3 coding DNA: TGCAGTGCTAGAGAAGGAGGGACTAGCGGGGGGATTGAGCAGTTCTTC.

The chain couples TRBV19 to TRBJ2-5; 8 positions match TRBD2. The better agreement between TRBJ2-1 and the DNA end casts doubt on the J call. The CDR3 is 14 amino acids. Germline assignment: CDR1 LNHDA and CDR2 SQIVND (reference sequence). The CDR3 DNA follows: TGTGCCAGTCGGACTAGCACGGCTAAAGAGACCCAGTTCTTC. Translating gives CASRTSTAKETQFF.

The table lists this clonotype with a few counts. This chain links TRBV12-3 or TRBV12-4 with TRBJ1-4; no definite D call. V was cut by 3 bases and J by 6 bases, with 8 bases left in between. The CDR3 has 13 residues. The CDR3 region is CASSFWGDEKLFF. In nucleotides, the CDR3 is TGTGCCAGCAGTTTCTGGGGAGATGAAAAACTGTTTTTT.

The chain joins TRBV20-1 to TRBJ1-5; the match to TRBD1 covers 8 bases. The CDR3 covers 14 residues. The V gene end was trimmed by 6 bases and the J gene end by 2 bases; junction bases not matched to a gene: 6. Germline V gene data show CDR1 as DFQATT and CDR2 as SNEGSKA (reference sequence). DNA of the CDR3: TGCAGTGCGGGACAGGCCGGGGGCAATCAGCCCCAGCATTTT. Protein: CSAGQAGGNQPQHF.

Only a few counts were recorded for this clonotype. This chain uses TRBV6-2 or TRBV6-3 with TRBJ1-2; 7 bases are a match to TRBD1. The J segment lost 7 bases and the V segment lost 7 bases, leaving 6 bases of the junction unmatched. Germline V gene data show CDR1 as MNHEY and CDR2 as SVGEGT. This CDR3 contains 12 residues. In nucleotides, the CDR3 is TGTGCCAGCACCTCGGACAGGTGTGGCTACACCTTC. Amino acid sequence: CASTSDRCGYTF.

This clonotype was seen only a few times. CDR3 sequence reads: CASSSYTRNEQFF. The DNA of the CDR3 is TGTGCCAGCAGCTCATACACTAGGAATGAGCAGTTCTTC. J is TRBJ2-1 and V is TRBV7-2; possible D gene TRBD2, 5 bases. The V gene's germline CDR1 is SGHTA and CDR2 FQGNSA. The CDR3 loop spans 13 amino acids. Trimming removed 4 bases at V and 7 bases at J, with 11 bases between.

In its sample, this clonotype was seen once. The chain links TRBV20-1 to TRBJ2-5; 7 bases agree with TRBD1. CDR3 length: 12 residues. V shed 4 bases, J shed 1 base, and the junction held 0 bases outside the gene matches. The germline CDR1 and CDR2 sequences are DFQATT and SNEGSKA (reference sequence). The CDR3 coding sequence is TGCAGTGCTAAGGGGGCCCAAGAGACCCAGTACTTC. Translation gives CSAKGAQETQYF.